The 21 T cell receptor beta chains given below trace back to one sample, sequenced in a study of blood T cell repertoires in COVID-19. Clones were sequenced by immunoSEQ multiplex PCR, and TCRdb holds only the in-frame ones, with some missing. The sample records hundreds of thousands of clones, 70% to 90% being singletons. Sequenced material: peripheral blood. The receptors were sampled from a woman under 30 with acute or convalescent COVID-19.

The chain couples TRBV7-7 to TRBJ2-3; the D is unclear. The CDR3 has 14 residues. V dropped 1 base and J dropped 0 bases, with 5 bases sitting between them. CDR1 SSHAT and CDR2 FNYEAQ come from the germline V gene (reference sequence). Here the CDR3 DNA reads TGTGCCAGCAGCTTAGGGGCTAGCACAGATACGCAGTATTTT. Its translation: CASSLGASTDTQYF.

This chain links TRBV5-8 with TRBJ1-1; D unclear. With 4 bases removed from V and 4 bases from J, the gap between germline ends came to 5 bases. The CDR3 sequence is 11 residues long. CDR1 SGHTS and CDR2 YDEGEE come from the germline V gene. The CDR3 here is CASSRSTEAFF. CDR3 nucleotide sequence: TGTGCCAGCAGCCGGTCCACTGAAGCTTTCTTT.

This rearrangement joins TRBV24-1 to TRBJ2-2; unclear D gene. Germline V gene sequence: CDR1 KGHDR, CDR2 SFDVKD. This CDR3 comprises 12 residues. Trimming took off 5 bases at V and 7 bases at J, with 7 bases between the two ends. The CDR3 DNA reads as TGTGCCACCAGTGCTAGGCACGGGGAGCTGTTTTTT. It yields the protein CATSARHGELFF.

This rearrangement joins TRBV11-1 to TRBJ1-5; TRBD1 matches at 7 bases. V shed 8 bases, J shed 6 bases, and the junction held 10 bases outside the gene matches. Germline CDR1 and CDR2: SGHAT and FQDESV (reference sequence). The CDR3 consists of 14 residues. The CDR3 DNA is TGTGCCAGCGGCCCGGGACAGCCGGCTCAGCCCCAGCATTTT. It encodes CASGPGQPAQPQHF.

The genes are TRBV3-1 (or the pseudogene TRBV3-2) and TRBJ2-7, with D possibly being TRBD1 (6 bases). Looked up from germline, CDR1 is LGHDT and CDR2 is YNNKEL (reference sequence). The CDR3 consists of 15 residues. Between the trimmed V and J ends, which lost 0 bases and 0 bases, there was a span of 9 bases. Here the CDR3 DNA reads TGTGCCAGCAGCCAAGACCGGGACACCTCCTACGAGCAGTACTTC. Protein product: CASSQDRDTSYEQYF.

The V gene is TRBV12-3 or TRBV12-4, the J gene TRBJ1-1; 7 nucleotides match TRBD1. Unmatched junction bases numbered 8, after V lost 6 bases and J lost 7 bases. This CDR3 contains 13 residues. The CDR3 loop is CASSPRGPREAFF. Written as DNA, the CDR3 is TGTGCCAGCAGCCCAAGGGGGCCGCGTGAAGCTTTCTTT.

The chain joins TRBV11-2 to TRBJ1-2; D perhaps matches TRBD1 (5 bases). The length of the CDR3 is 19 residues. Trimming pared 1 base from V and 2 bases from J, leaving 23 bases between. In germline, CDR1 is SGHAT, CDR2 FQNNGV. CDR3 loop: CASSLVLGITGGRNYGYTF. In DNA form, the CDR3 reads TGTGCCAGCAGCTTAGTCCTGGGGATCACAGGAGGGAGGAACTATGGCTACACCTTC.

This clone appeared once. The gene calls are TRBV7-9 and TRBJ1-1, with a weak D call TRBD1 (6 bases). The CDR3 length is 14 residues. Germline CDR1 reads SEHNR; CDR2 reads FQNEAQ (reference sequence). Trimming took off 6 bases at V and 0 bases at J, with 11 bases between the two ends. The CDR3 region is CASRPDRLNTEAFF. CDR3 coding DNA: TGTGCCAGCAGACCAGACAGGTTGAACACTGAAGCTTTCTTT.

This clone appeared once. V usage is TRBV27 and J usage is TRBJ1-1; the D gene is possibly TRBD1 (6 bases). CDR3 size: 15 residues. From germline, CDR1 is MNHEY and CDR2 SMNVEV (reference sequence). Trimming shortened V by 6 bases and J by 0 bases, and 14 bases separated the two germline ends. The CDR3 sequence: CASRPLDRMNTEAFF. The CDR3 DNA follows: TGTGCCAGCAGACCCTTGGACAGAATGAACACTGAAGCTTTCTTT.

CDR3 amino acids: CASSLTTGYVDQPQHF. As DNA, the CDR3 is TGTGCCAGCTCACTTACTACAGGGTATGTCGATCAGCCCCAGCATTTT. The chain employs TRBV18 and TRBJ1-5; maybe TRBD1 (6 bases). CDR1 and CDR2 (germline): KGHSH, LQKENI. The V and J ends lost 4 bases and 5 bases respectively, with 18 bases between them. The CDR3 has 16 amino acids.

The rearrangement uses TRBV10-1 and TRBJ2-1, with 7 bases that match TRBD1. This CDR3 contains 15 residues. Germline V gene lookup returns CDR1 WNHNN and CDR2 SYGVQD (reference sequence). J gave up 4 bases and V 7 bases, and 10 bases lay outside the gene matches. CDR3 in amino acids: CASTPTGTPYNEQFF. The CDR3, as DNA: TGCGCCAGCACTCCGACAGGGACCCCTTACAATGAGCAGTTCTTC.

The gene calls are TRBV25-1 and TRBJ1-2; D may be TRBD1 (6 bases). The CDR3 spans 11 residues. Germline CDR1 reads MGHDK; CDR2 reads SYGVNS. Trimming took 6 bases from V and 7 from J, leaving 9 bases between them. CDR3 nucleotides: TGTGCCAGCAGGGACAGAGCTGGCTACACCTTC. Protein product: CASRDRAGYTF.

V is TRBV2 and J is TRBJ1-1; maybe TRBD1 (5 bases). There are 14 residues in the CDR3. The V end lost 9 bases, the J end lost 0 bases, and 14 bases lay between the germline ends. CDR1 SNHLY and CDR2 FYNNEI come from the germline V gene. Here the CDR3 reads CARGGPSMNTEAFF. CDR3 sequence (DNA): TGTGCCAGGGGGGGACCGTCCATGAACACTGAAGCTTTCTTT.

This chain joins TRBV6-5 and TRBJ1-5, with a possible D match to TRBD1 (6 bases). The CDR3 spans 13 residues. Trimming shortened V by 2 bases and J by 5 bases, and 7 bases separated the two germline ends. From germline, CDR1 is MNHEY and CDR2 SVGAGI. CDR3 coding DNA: TGTGCCAGCAGTTACAACAGGGATCAGCCCCAGCATTTT. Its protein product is CASSYNRDQPQHF.

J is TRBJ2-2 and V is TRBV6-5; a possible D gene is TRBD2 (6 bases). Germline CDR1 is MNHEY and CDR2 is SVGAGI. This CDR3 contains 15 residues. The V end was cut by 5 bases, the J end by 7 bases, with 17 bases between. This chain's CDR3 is CASSPWMAGSGELFF. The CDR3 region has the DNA TGTGCCAGCAGTCCCTGGATGGCGGGGAGCGGGGAGCTGTTTTTT.

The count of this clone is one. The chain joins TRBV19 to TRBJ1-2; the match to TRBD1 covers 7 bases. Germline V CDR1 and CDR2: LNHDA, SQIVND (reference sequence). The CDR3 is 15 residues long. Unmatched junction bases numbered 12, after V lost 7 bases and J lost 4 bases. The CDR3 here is CASTDGGQRIYGYTF. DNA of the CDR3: TGTGCCAGTACGGACGGGGGACAGAGGATCTATGGCTACACCTTC.

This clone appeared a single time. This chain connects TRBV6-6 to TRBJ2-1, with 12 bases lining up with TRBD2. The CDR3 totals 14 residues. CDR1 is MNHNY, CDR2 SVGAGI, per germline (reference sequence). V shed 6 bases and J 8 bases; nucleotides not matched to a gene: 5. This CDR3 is CASRLAGGVDEQFF. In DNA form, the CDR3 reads TGTGCCAGCAGACTAGCGGGGGGTGTCGATGAGCAGTTCTTC.

The CDR3 protein is CATSDVVNTEAFF. Here the CDR3 DNA reads TGTGCCACCAGTGATGTCGTGAACACTGAAGCTTTCTTT. V and J are TRBV24-1 and TRBJ1-1; no definite D call. Germline-derived CDR1 and CDR2 are KGHDR and SFDVKD. The CDR3 covers 13 residues. Between the trimmed V and J ends, which lost 3 bases and 0 bases, there was a span of 4 bases.

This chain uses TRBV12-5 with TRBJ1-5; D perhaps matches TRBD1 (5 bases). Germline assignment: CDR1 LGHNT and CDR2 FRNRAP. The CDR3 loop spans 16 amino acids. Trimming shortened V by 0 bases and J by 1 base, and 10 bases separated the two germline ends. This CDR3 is CASGLVRPGSNQPQHF. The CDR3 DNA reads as TGTGCTAGTGGTTTGGTTCGGCCAGGGAGCAATCAGCCCCAGCATTTT. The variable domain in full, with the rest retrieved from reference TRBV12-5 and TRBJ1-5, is DARVTQTPRHKVTEMGQEVTMRCQPILGHNTVFWYRQTMMQGLELLAYFRNRAPLDDSGMPKDRFSAEMPDATLATLKIQPSEPRDSAVYFCASGLVRPGSNQPQHFGDGTRLSIL.

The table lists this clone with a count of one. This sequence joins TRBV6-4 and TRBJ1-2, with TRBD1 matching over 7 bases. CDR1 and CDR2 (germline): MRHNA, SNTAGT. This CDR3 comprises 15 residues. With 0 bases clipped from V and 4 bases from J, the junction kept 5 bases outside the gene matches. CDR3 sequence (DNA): TGTGCCAGCAGTGACTCCGGAGGGGGCGCCTATGGCTACACCTTC. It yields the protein CASSDSGGGAYGYTF.

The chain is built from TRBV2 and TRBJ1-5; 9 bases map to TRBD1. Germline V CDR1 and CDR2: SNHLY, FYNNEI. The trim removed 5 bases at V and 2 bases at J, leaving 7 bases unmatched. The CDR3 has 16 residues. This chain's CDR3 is CASSSTGGGGNQPQHF. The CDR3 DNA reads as TGTGCCAGCAGTTCGACAGGGGGGGGTGGCAATCAGCCCCAGCATTTT.